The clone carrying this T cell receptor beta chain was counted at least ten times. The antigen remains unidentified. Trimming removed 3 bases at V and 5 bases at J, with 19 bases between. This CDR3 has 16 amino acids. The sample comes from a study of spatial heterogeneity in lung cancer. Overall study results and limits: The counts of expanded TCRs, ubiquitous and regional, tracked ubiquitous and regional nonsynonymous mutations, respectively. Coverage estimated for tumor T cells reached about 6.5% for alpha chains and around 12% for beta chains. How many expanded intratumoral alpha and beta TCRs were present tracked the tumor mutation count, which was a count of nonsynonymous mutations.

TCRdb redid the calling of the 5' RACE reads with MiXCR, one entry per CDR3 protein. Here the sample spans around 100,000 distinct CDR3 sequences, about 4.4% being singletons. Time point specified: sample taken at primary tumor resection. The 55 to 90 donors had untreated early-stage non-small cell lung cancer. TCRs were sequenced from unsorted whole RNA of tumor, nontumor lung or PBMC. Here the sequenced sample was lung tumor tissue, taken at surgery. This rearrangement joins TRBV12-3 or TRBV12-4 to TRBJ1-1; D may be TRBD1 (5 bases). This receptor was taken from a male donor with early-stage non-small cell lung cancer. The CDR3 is CASSFRGGAVRTEAFF. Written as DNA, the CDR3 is TGTGCCAGCAGTTTTAGGGGTGGGGCAGTGAGAACTGAAGCTTTCTTT.